This T cell receptor beta chain derives from a study of graft-versus-host responses after intestinal transplantation. Study-wide background: Uniformly, recipients were administered anti-thymocyte globulin induction with subsequent tacrolimus and steroids for roughly three years.

Germline values: CDR1 SGHVS, CDR2 FQNEAQ. The CDR3 covers 15 residues. Deletions cut 8 bases from V and 4 bases from J, with 17 bases between. TCRdb keeps only in-frame clones here, not all; method: immunoSEQ multiplex PCR. This sample has about 90,000 clones, with 80% to 95% found just once. A remark on this clone: Its matching antigen is unknown.

V usage is TRBV7-8 and J usage is TRBJ1-4; D is possibly TRBD1 (6 bases). Specimen: unstimulated CD4+ T cells sorted from spleen or lymph node cells, collected before intestinal transplant. The clonotype was recovered from a human donor who received an intestinal transplant. In nucleotides, the CDR3 is TGTGCCAGCGGCAAAAGCGGGACAAATAATGAAAAACTGTTTTTT. Translating it yields CASGKSGTNNEKLFF. Complete variable domain (other parts from reference TRBV7-8 and TRBJ1-4): GAGVSQSPRYKVAKRGQDVALRCDPISGHVSLFWYQQALGQGPEFLTYFQNEAQLDKSGLPSDRFFAERPEGSVSTLKIQRTQQEDSAVYLCASGKSGTNNEKLFFGSGTQLSVL.